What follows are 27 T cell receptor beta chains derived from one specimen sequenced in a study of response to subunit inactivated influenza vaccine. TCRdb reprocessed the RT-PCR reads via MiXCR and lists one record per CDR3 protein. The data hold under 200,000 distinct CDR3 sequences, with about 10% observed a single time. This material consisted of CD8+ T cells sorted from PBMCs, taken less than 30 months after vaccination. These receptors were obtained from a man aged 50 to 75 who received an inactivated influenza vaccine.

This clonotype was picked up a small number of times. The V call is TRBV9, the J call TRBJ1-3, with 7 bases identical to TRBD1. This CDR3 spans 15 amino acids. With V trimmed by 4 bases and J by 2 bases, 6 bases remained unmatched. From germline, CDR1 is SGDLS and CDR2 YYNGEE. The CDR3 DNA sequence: TGTGCCAGCAGCCCCACAGGGGCACCTGGAAACACCATATATTTT. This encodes CASSPTGAPGNTIYF.

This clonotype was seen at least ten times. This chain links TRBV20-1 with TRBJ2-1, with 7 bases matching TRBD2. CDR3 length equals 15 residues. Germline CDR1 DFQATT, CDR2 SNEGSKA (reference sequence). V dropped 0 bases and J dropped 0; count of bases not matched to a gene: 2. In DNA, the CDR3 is TGCAGTGCTAGAGAAGCGGGGAGCTCCTACAATGAGCAGTTCTTC. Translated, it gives CSAREAGSSYNEQFF.

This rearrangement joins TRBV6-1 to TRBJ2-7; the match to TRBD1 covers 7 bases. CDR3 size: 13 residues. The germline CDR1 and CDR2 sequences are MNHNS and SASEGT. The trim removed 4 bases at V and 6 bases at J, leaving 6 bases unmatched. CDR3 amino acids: CASSVPGQSEQYF. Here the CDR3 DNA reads TGTGCCAGCAGTGTGCCGGGACAGAGCGAGCAGTACTTC.

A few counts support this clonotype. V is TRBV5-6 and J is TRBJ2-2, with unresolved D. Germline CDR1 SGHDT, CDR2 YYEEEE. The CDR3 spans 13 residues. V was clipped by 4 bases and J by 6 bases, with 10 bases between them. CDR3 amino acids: CASSGGWAGELFF. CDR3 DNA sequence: TGTGCCAGCAGCGGTGGGTGGGCCGGGGAGCTGTTTTTT.

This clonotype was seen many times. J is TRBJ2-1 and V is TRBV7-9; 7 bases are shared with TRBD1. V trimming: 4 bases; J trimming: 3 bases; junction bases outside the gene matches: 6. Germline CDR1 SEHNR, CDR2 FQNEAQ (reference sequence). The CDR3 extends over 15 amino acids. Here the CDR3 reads CASSSGGFHYNEQFF. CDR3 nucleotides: TGTGCCAGCAGCTCAGGGGGTTTCCACTACAATGAGCAGTTCTTC.

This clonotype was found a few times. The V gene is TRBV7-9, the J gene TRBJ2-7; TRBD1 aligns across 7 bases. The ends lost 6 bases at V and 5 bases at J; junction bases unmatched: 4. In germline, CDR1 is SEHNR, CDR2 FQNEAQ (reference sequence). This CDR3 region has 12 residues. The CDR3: CASSSQGNEQYF. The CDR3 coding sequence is TGTGCCAGCAGTTCACAGGGGAACGAGCAGTACTTC.

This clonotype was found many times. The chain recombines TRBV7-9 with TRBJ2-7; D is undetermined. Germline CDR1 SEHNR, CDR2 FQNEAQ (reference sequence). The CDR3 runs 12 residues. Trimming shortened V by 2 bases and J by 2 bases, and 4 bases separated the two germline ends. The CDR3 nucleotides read TGTGCCAGCAGCTTATGGACCTACGAGCAGTACTTC. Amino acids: CASSLWTYEQYF.

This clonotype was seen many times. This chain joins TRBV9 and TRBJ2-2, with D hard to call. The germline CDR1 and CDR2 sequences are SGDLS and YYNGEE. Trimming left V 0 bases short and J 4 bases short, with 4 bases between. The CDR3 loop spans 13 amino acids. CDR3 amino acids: CASSVGGTGELFF. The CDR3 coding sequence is TGTGCCAGCAGCGTAGGGGGCACCGGGGAGCTGTTTTTT.

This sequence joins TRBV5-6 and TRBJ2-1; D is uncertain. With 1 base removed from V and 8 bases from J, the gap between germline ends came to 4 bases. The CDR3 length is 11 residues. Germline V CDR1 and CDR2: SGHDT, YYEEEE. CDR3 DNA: TGTGCCAGCAGCTTGTCACATGAGCAGTTCTTC. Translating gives CASSLSHEQFF. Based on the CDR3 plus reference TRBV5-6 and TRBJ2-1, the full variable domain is DAGVTQSPTHLIKTRGQQVTLRCSPKSGHDTVSWYQQALGQGPQFIFQYYEEEERQRGNFPDRFSGHQFPNYSSELNVNALLLGDSALYLCASSLSHEQFFGPGTRLTVL.

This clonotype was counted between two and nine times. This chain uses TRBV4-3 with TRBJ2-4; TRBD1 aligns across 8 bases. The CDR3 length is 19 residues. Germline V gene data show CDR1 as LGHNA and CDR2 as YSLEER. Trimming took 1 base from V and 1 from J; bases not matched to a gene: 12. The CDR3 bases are TGCGCCAGCAGCCAAGCCAGGGCAGGGGGCATAACGGCCAAAAACATTCAGTACTTC. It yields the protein CASSQARAGGITAKNIQYF.

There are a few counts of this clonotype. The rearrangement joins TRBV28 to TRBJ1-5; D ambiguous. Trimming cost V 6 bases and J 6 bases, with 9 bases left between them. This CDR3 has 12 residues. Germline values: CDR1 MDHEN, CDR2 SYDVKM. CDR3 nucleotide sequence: TGTGCCAGCAGCGGGATGGTTCAGCCCCAGCATTTT. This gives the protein CASSGMVQPQHF.

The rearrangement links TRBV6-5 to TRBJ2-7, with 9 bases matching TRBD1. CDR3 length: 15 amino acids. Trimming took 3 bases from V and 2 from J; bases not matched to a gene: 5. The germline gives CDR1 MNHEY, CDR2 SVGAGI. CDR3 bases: TGTGCCAGCAGTTATTTTGGGACAGGGACCTACGAGCAGTACTTC. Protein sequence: CASSYFGTGTYEQYF.

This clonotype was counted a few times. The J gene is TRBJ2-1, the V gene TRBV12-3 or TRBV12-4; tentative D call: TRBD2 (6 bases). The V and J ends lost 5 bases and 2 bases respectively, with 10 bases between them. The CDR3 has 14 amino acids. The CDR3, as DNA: TGTGCCAGCAGTACTAGCTTCACCTACAATGAGCAGTTCTTC. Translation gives CASSTSFTYNEQFF.

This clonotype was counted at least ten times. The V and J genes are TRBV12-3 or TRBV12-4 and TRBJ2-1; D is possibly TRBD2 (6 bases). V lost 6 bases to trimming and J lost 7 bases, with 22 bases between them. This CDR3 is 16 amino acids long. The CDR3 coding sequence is TGTGCCAGCAGGCAAGCCCGACTAGGAAGTAGTAATGAGCAGTTCTTC. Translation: CASRQARLGSSNEQFF.

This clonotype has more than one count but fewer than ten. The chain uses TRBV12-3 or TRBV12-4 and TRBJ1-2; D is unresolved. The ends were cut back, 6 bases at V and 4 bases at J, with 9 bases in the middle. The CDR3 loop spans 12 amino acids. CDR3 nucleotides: TGTGCCAGCAGCCGTGGGATCTATGGCTACACCTTC. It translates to CASSRGIYGYTF.

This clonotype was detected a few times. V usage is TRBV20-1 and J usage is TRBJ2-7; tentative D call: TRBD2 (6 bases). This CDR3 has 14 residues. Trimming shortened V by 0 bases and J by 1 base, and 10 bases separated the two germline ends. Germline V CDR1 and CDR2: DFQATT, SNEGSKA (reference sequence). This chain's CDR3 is CSARDGTRSYEQYF. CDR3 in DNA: TGCAGTGCTAGAGACGGGACTCGATCCTACGAGCAGTACTTC.

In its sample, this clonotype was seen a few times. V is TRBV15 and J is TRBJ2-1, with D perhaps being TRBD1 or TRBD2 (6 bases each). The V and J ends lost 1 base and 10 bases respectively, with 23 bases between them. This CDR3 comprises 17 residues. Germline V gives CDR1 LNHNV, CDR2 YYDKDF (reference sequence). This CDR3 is CATSRVGGGYLFGEQFF. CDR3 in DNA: TGTGCCACCAGCAGAGTTGGAGGGGGGTATTTATTTGGGGAGCAGTTCTTC.

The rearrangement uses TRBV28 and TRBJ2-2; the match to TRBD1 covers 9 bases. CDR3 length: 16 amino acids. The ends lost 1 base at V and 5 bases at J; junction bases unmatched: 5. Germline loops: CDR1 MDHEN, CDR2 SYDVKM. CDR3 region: CASSLYGQGRTGELFF. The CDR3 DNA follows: TGTGCCAGCAGTTTATACGGACAGGGGCGAACCGGGGAGCTGTTTTTT.

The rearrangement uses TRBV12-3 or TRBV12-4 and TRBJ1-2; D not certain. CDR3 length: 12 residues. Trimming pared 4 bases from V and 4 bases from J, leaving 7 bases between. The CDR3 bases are TGTGCCAGCAGTTCCTCTCTCTATGGCTACACCTTC. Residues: CASSSSLYGYTF.

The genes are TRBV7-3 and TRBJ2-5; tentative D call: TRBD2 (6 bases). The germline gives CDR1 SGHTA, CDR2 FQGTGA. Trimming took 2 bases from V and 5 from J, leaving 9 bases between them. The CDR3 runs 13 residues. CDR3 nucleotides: TGTGCCAGCAGCTTAGGGGGGTGGGAGACCCAGTACTTC. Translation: CASSLGGWETQYF.

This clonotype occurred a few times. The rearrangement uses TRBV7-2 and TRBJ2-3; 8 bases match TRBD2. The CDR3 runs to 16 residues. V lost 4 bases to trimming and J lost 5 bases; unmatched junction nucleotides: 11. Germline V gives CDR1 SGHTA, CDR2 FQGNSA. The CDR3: CASSSPGERGKDTQYF. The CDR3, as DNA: TGTGCCAGCAGCTCGCCTGGGGAGCGGGGGAAAGATACGCAGTATTTT.

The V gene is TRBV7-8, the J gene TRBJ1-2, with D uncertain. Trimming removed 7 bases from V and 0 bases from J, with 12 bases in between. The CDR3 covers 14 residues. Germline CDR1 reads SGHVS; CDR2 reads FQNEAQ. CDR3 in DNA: TGTGCCAGCACTGTTGGGCCGACTAACTATGGCTACACCTTC. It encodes CASTVGPTNYGYTF.

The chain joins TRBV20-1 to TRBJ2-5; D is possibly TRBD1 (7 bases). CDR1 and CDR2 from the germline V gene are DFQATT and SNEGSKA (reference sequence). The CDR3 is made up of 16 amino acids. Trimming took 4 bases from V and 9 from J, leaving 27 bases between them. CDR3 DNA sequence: TGCAGTGCTATAGGGTGGTTGGAGACAGGGTCGGGAGCCCAGTACTTC. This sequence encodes CSAIGWLETGSGAQYF.

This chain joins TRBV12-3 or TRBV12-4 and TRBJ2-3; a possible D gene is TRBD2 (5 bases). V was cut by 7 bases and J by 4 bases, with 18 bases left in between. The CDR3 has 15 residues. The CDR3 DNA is TGTGCCAGCACCCCCACTGGAGAGGGCCCAGATACGCAGTATTTT. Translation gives CASTPTGEGPDTQYF.

CDR3 sequence (DNA): TGTGCCAGCAGTTTATCCCCGGGGGGGTATGGCTACACCTTC. Its protein product is CASSLSPGGYGYTF. The V gene is TRBV28, the J gene TRBJ1-2; perhaps TRBD1 as D (5 bases). V was cut by 1 base and J by 5 bases, with 11 bases left in between. Per germline, CDR1 MDHEN and CDR2 SYDVKM. The CDR3 contains 14 residues.

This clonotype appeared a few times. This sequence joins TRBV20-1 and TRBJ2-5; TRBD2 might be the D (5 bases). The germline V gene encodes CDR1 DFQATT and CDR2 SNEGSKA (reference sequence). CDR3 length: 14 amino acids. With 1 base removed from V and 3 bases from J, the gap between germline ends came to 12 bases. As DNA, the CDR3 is TGCAGTGCTAGAGTTTGGGTCGGGAAAGAGACCCAGTACTTC. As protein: CSARVWVGKETQYF.

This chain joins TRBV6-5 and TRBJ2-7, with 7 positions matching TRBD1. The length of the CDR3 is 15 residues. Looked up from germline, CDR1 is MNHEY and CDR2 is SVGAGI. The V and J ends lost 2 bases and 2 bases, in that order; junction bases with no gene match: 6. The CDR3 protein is CASSYGGRGTYEQYF. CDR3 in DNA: TGTGCCAGCAGTTACGGGGGCAGGGGGACCTACGAGCAGTACTTC.